What follows is one T cell receptor (beta chain) and its context. Its specificity is unknown. UMIs and sample barcodes were carried by the TCR alpha and TCR beta cDNA libraries that 5'RACE produced using constant-segment primers. TCRdb itself ran the 5' RACE reads through MiXCR, one entry per CDR3 protein. The sample contains 250,000 to 300,000 distinct CDR3 sequences, roughly 18% of which appear only once. The sample comes from a study of T-cell memory formation after mild COVID-19. Study results and caveats: Mostly located in CM and EM were contracting CD4+ clones, with contracting CD8+ clones located in EMRA. The pre-infection memory compartment contained some responding clones, suggesting cross-reactive memory joined. Unconfirmed was the SARS-CoV-2 specificity of second-wave clones that peaked on day 37.

With 3 bases removed from V and 7 bases from J, the gap between germline ends came to 10 bases. CDR1 and CDR2 from the germline V gene are LGHDT and YNNKEL (reference sequence). CDR3 length equals 14 residues. This TCR was recovered from a man aged 18-30 years who had mild COVID-19 (a few samples of this study predate the infection). Cell type and time point are not known. The chain couples TRBV3-1 to TRBJ1-6; no definite D call. The sequencing input was PBMCs or a T cell subset sorted from them (not recorded which). The CDR3 DNA follows: TGTGCCAGCAGCCAGCGACACCGAAATTCACCCCTCCACTTT. This gives the protein CASSQRHRNSPLHF.